These T cell receptor beta chains were read from a single sample in a study of OX40 agonist ivuxolimab in advanced cancers. Assay used: immunoSEQ multiplex PCR; TCRdb lists only in-frame clones, some missing. The repertoire holds under 50,000 clones, with about 92% as singletons. Sequenced here: CD4+ or CD8+ T cells sorted from blood, sampled in a trial of the OX40 agonist ivuxolimab. The receptors here all came from an adult with an advanced solid tumor such as melanoma, head and neck, liver or kidney cancer. Each CDR3 is given with its conserved first and last residue.

v_call cdr3_aa
TRBV5-1 CASSLGTNTEAFF
TRBV2 CASSENVGGRVEQYF
TRBV7-9 CASSPLPDTQYF
TRBV11-2 CASSFLLAGGFDEQFF
TRBV13 CASSPGTRPGNEQFF
TRBV4-1 CASSQVQDTQYF
TRBV9 CASGRGQSNRANVLTF
TRBV7-3 CASSLTSGRANEQFF
TRBV7-9 CASSLNTEAFF
TRBV6-1 CASSEGGTGSYNSPLHF
TRBV15 CATSARMEVSNNQPQHF